These T cell receptor beta chains were read from a single sample in a study of blood T cell repertoires in COVID-19. The protocol was immunoSEQ multiplex PCR, while the TCRdb copy is restricted to in-frame clones and leaves out a portion. The profile shows approximately 190,000 clones, approximately 80% of them singletons. The sequencing input was peripheral blood. All receptors derive from a human donor in a cohort sampled during active COVID-19. The CDR3 runs from the conserved cysteine through the conserved F or W. Fields, in order: V gene, J gene, D gene, clone size, CDR3 protein, CDR3 DNA. D genes are given only for firm matches. A row's size may be missing; if present it is once, few, many or a size class.

>TRBV5-4|TRBJ2-5|TRBD2|NA
CASATGLAGGAERETQYF
TGTGCCAGCGCCACGGGACTAGCGGGAGGGGCCGAACGGGAGACCCAGTACTTC
>TRBV28|TRBJ1-2|NA|once
CASSLSGAQGYTF
TGTGCCAGCAGTTTATCAGGGGCCCAGGGCTACACCTTC
>TRBV5-8|TRBJ1-2|NA|NA
CASSLGGNYGYTF
TGTGCCAGCAGCTTAGGGGGAAACTATGGCTACACCTTC
>TRBV12-5|TRBJ2-1|NA|NA
CASRDTNYNEQFF
TGTGCTAGTCGGGACACGAACTACAATGAGCAGTTCTTC
>TRBV24-1|TRBJ2-2|NA|NA
CATGSGTGELFF
TGTGCCACCGGGAGTGGCACCGGGGAGCTGTTTTTT
>TRBV5-1|TRBJ1-1|NA|NA
CASSFSGPTEAFF
TGCGCCAGCAGCTTTTCAGGGCCCACTGAAGCTTTCTTT
>TRBV6-5|TRBJ1-2|NA|NA
CASSYQTGSTNYGYTF
TGTGCCAGCAGCTACCAGACAGGATCGACTAACTATGGCTACACCTTC
>TRBV7-9|TRBJ1-1|NA|NA
CAGSGAPNTEAFF
TGTGCCGGCTCGGGAGCTCCGAACACTGAAGCTTTCTTT
>TRBV5-5|TRBJ1-1|TRBD1|NA
CASSFAGGAKTEAFF
TGTGCCAGCAGCTTCGCAGGGGGCGCGAAGACTGAAGCTTTCTTT
>TRBV5-1|TRBJ2-5|TRBD2|NA
CASSLSPSGDQPRETQYF
TGCGCCAGCAGCTTGTCGCCTAGCGGGGACCAACCACGGGAGACCCAGTACTTC
>TRBV5-4|TRBJ1-6|NA|NA
CASRTWGGSSPLHF
TGTGCCAGCAGGACTTGGGGGGGCTCTTCACCCCTCCACTTT
>TRBV2|TRBJ1-2|NA|NA
CASSVSGLNYGYTF
TGTGCCAGCAGTGTGTCAGGCCTAAACTATGGCTACACCTTC
>TRBV3-1/TRBV3-2|TRBJ1-2|TRBD1|NA
CASSQRRTGQVHGYTF
TGTGCCAGCAGCCAAAGACGGACCGGACAGGTCCATGGCTACACCTTC
>TRBV11-2|TRBJ2-2|NA|NA
CASSRRGSVTGELFF
TGTGCCAGCAGTCGTAGGGGATCAGTGACCGGGGAGCTGTTTTTT
>TRBV10-3|TRBJ2-1|TRBD2|NA
CAISKGSGGVSYNEQFF
TGTGCCATCAGCAAGGGTAGCGGGGGGGTCTCCTACAATGAGCAGTTCTTC
>TRBV7-2|TRBJ2-3|NA|NA
CASSPISVPPGDTQYF
TGTGCCAGCAGCCCAATCAGCGTACCTCCCGGAGATACGCAGTATTTT
>TRBV7-9|TRBJ1-1|NA|NA
CASSKGVPEAFF
TGTGCCAGCAGCAAGGGGGTGCCTGAAGCTTTCTTT
>TRBV6-4|TRBJ2-3|NA|NA
CASSVRGTDTQYF
TGTGCCAGCAGTGTCCGGGGCACAGATACGCAGTATTTT
>TRBV11-3|TRBJ1-1|NA|NA
CASSRGDFTEAFF
TGTGCCAGCAGCCGAGGGGACTTCACTGAAGCTTTCTTT
>TRBV7-9|TRBJ2-5|NA|few
CASSLEPMPDF
TGTGCCAGCAGCTTAGAACCCATGCCGGACTTC
>TRBV2|TRBJ2-2|TRBD2|NA
CASISSGGIGVGELFF
TGTGCCAGCATCTCTAGCGGGGGGATTGGAGTCGGGGAGCTGTTTTTT
>TRBV7-9|TRBJ2-1|NA|NA
CASSLRGSSYNEQFF
TGTGCCAGCAGCTTACGAGGCAGCTCCTACAATGAGCAGTTCTTC
>TRBV3-1/TRBV3-2|TRBJ2-6|NA|NA
CASSQDPAGTLDSGANVLTF
TGTGCCAGCAGCCAAGATCCCGCCGGGACACTTGACTCTGGGGCCAACGTCCTGACTTTC
>TRBV18|TRBJ1-5|NA|NA
CASSTSLTPEVQPQHF
TGTGCCAGCTCAACCAGTCTGACTCCAGAGGTGCAGCCCCAGCATTTT
>TRBV6-5|TRBJ1-2|TRBD1|NA
CASSLQGAGGYTF
TGTGCCAGCAGTTTACAGGGGGCTGGGGGCTACACCTTC
>TRBV28|TRBJ1-1|NA|NA
CASLGAGIALNTEAFF
TGTGCCAGCCTAGGCGCCGGGATCGCGCTGAACACTGAAGCTTTCTTT
>TRBV5-8|TRBJ1-1|NA|once
CASLRGMENTEAFF
TGTGCCAGCCTCCGGGGTATGGAGAACACTGAAGCTTTCTTT
>TRBV7-9|TRBJ1-1|TRBD1|NA
CASSPDRENTEAFF
TGTGCCAGCAGCCCGGACAGGGAGAACACTGAAGCTTTCTTT
>TRBV5-1|TRBJ2-7|NA|NA
CASRGHSYEQYF
TGCGCCTCCAGGGGTCATTCCTACGAGCAGTACTTC
>TRBV7-9|TRBJ1-1|NA|NA
CASSLGGGLPEAFF
TGTGCCAGCAGCTTAGGAGGAGGACTCCCTGAAGCTTTCTTT
>TRBV5-1|TRBJ2-2|TRBD1|NA
CASSHGQGGTGELFF
TGCGCCAGCAGCCATGGACAGGGTGGCACCGGGGAGCTGTTTTTT
>TRBV29-1|TRBJ1-4|NA|few
CSVGQSRGEKLFF
TGCAGCGTTGGACAGTCACGCGGTGAAAAACTGTTTTTT
>TRBV24-1|TRBJ1-5|TRBD1|many
CATSSTGQGPPQHF
TGTGCCACCAGTTCAACGGGACAGGGACCTCCCCAGCATTTT
>TRBV5-1|TRBJ2-5|TRBD1|NA
CASSLGTGGETQYF
TGCGCCAGCAGCTTGGGGACAGGGGGAGAGACCCAGTACTTC
>TRBV5-1|TRBJ2-7|TRBD1|NA
CASSLYGTDEQYF
TGCGCCAGCAGCTTGTACGGGACAGACGAGCAGTACTTC
>TRBV21-1|TRBJ1-2|NA|NA
CASSPRATASNYGYTF
TGTGCCAGCAGCCCCAGGGCGACCGCTTCTAACTATGGCTACACCTTC
>TRBV11-2|TRBJ2-2|TRBD2|NA
CASSPAGGYGTGELFF
TGTGCCAGCAGCCCCGCGGGGGGCTATGGCACCGGGGAGCTGTTTTTT
>TRBV6-5|TRBJ1-6|NA|NA
CASRLEQGRGSPLHF
TGTGCCAGCAGGCTCGAACAGGGTAGGGGTTCACCCCTCCACTTT
>TRBV5-6|TRBJ2-3|NA|once
CASSTPGVGGSTQYF
TGTGCCAGCAGCACCCCGGGCGTAGGGGGATCTACGCAGTATTTT
>TRBV5-8|TRBJ1-6|NA|NA
CASRYTGRRTYSPLHF
TGTGCCAGCAGGTATACCGGGAGGCGGACTTATTCACCCCTCCACTTT
>TRBV6-5|TRBJ2-2|TRBD2|NA
CASPAQREDTGELFF
TGTGCCAGCCCCGCTCAGCGGGAGGACACCGGGGAGCTGTTTTTT
>TRBV9|TRBJ2-1|NA|once
CASSWGDNEQFF
TGTGCCAGCAGCTGGGGGGACAATGAGCAGTTCTTC
>TRBV19|TRBJ2-2|TRBD2|NA
CASSASGGNTGELFF
TGTGCCAGTAGTGCGAGCGGGGGAAACACCGGGGAGCTGTTTTTT
>TRBV5-4|TRBJ2-3|NA|NA
CASSSQGWHTQYF
TGTGCCAGCAGCTCCCAGGGCTGGCATACGCAGTATTTT
>TRBV18|TRBJ1-1|NA|NA
CASSPRTLMNTEAFF
TGTGCCAGCTCACCCCGGACTCTCATGAACACTGAAGCTTTCTTT
>TRBV7-3|TRBJ2-1|TRBD1|NA
CASSQTGTGNEQFF
TGTGCCAGCAGCCAAACCGGGACAGGGAATGAGCAGTTCTTC
>TRBV6-5|TRBJ1-6|NA|NA
CASSYSGQPSPLHF
TGTGCCAGCAGTTACTCTGGACAGCCTTCACCCCTCCACTTT
>TRBV10-3|TRBJ2-3|NA|NA
CAIQNPGSRGSDTQYF
TGTGCCATTCAAAATCCGGGATCCAGGGGCTCAGATACGCAGTATTTT
>TRBV5-1|TRBJ2-2|NA|NA
CASSLDTPSTGELFF
TGCGCCAGCAGCTTGGACACCCCCTCCACCGGGGAGCTGTTTTTT
>TRBV19|TRBJ1-3|NA|NA
CASMAAHRSRPSGNTIYF
TGTGCCAGTATGGCGGCACACAGGTCGCGTCCCTCTGGAAACACCATATATTTT
>TRBV6-6|TRBJ1-6|NA|NA
CASAGGNSPLHF
TGTGCCAGCGCAGGAGGGAATTCACCCCTCCACTTT
>TRBV2|TRBJ2-1|NA|NA
CASSVRDYNEQFF
TGTGCCAGCAGTGTTCGGGACTACAATGAGCAGTTCTTC
>TRBV11-2|TRBJ2-1|TRBD2|once
CASSLSIRTSGRYEQFF
TGTGCCAGCAGCTTAAGCATCCGGACTAGCGGGAGGTATGAGCAGTTCTTC
>TRBV19|TRBJ1-1|NA|NA
CASSELRNTEAFF
TGTGCCAGCAGTGAACTACGGAACACTGAAGCTTTCTTT
>TRBV7-2|TRBJ1-4|TRBD1|NA
CASSLGRGRPEKLFF
TGTGCCAGCAGCTTAGGTAGGGGGCGGCCTGAAAAACTGTTTTTT
>TRBV11-2|TRBJ2-3|NA|NA
CASSLGTNGVTDTQYF
TGTGCCAGCAGCTTAGGTACTAACGGAGTCACAGATACGCAGTATTTT
>TRBV11-2|TRBJ2-1|TRBD1|NA
CASSPVTGVGYNEQFF
TGTGCCAGCAGCCCCGTTACAGGGGTGGGGTACAATGAGCAGTTCTTC